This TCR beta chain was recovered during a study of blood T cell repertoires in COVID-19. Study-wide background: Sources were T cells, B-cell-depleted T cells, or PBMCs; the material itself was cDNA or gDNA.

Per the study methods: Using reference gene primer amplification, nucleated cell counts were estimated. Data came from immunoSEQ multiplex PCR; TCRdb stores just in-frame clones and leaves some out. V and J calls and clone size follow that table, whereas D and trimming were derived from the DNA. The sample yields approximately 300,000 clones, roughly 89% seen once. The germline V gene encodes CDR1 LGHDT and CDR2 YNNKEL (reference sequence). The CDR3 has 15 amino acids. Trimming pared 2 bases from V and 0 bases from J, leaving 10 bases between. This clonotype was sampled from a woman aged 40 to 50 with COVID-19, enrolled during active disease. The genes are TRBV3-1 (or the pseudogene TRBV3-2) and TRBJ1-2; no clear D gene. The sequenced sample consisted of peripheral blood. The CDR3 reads CASSQYRGSNYGYTF. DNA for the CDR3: TGTGCCAGCAGCCAATATAGAGGTTCTAACTATGGCTACACCTTC.